One and the same sample provided the 8 T cell receptor beta chains below, sequenced in a study of radiotherapy plus CTLA-4 blockade in lung cancer. This table comes from immunoSEQ multiplex PCR, and its TCRdb copy is limited to in-frame clones, with some not included. The table has about 62,000 clones, 60% to 80% seen once; the top ten hold about 3%. Source: peripheral blood, taken from a patient treated with radiotherapy plus ipilimumab. The source of these receptors is a human donor with non-small cell lung cancer who had a complete response to radiotherapy plus ipilimumab.

Only a few counts were recorded for this clone. The genes are TRBV28 and TRBJ2-2; possibly TRBD2 for D (5 bases). Looked up from germline, CDR1 is MDHEN and CDR2 is SYDVKM. There are 16 residues in the CDR3. Trimming took 1 base from V and 0 from J, leaving 9 bases between them. The CDR3 DNA reads as TGTGCCAGCAGTTTATTTATGGGAGCGAACACCGGGGAGCTGTTTTTT. Amino acid sequence: CASSLFMGANTGELFF.

This sequence joins TRBV6-5 and TRBJ1-1; no clear D. Per the germline V gene, CDR1 is MNHEY and CDR2 is SVGAGI. The CDR3 length is 13 residues. V lost 2 bases, J lost 1 base, and 5 bases lay in between. The CDR3 nucleotides read TGTGCCAGCAGTTACCACGGGAACACTGAAGCTTTCTTT. It codes for CASSYHGNTEAFF.

The rearrangement joins TRBV5-4 to TRBJ1-4; weak D call: TRBD1 (6 bases). Trimming removed 1 base at V and 7 bases at J, with 8 bases between. The CDR3 is made up of 13 amino acids. Germline values: CDR1 SGHNT, CDR2 YYREEE (reference sequence). This CDR3 reads CASSLRGGEKLFF. CDR3 bases: TGTGCCAGCAGCTTGAGAGGGGGTGAAAAACTGTTTTTT.

V is TRBV7-6 and J is TRBJ2-3; D is uncertain. Germline CDR1 SGHVS, CDR2 FNYEAQ. The V gene lost 3 bases and the J gene lost 0 bases, with 19 bases spanning the gap. The CDR3 is 18 residues long. The CDR3 bases are TGTGCCAGCAGCTTTGCGAAAATAGTCGACTCTAGCACAGATACGCAGTATTTT. Protein sequence: CASSFAKIVDSSTDTQYF. The full variable domain, rest sourced from reference TRBV7-6 and TRBJ2-3, is GAGVSQSPRYKVTKRGQDVALRCDPISGHVSLYWYRQALGQGPEFLTYFNYEAQQDKSGLPNDRFSAERPEGSISTLTIQRTEQRDSAMYRCASSFAKIVDSSTDTQYFGPGTRLTVL.

A few counts support this clone. V gene TRBV15 combines with J gene TRBJ1-3; D perhaps matches TRBD1 (6 bases). From germline, CDR1 is LNHNV and CDR2 YYDKDF (reference sequence). Trimming removed 3 bases from V and 3 bases from J, with 12 bases in between. The CDR3 contains 15 residues. The CDR3 loop reads CATSRSTGYGNTIYF. The CDR3 nucleotides read TGTGCCACCAGCAGGTCAACAGGGTATGGAAACACCATATATTTT.

This clone showed up just once. This chain connects TRBV5-8 to TRBJ2-1, with D maybe TRBD1 (7 bases). In germline, CDR1 is SGHTS, CDR2 YDEGEE. Trimming pared 0 bases from V and 4 bases from J, leaving 11 bases between. The CDR3 contains 15 residues. The CDR3 DNA follows: TGTGCCAGCAGCTTGGGGCAGGGGGGATACAATGAGCAGTTCTTC. It encodes CASSLGQGGYNEQFF. Variable domain in full (rest from reference TRBV5-8 and TRBJ2-1): EAGVTQSPTHLIKTRGQQATLRCSPISGHTSVYWYQQALGLGLQFLLWYDEGEERNRGNFPPRFSGRQFPNYSSELNVNALELEDSALYLCASSLGQGGYNEQFFGPGTRLTVL.

This clone was recorded only once. The rearrangement joins TRBV18 to TRBJ2-5; 12 nucleotides align to TRBD2. The assigned J gene may be wrong: the sequence end matches TRBJ2-7 better. Germline assignment: CDR1 KGHSH and CDR2 LQKENI. The CDR3 is made up of 16 amino acids. The CDR3 reads CASSQQGLAGLYEQYF. CDR3 nucleotides: TGTGCCAGCTCACAGCAAGGACTAGCGGGACTCTACGAGCAGTACTTC.

This chain connects TRBV10-3 to TRBJ1-1; 8 positions agree with TRBD1. Germline V gives CDR1 ENHRY, CDR2 SYGVKD. The CDR3 has 15 amino acids. Trimming cost V 7 bases and J 11 bases; bases outside gene matches: 18. The CDR3 spells CAITQGTGRATVAFF. The CDR3 coding sequence is TGTGCCATCACCCAAGGGACAGGCAGGGCCACTGTGGCTTTCTTT.